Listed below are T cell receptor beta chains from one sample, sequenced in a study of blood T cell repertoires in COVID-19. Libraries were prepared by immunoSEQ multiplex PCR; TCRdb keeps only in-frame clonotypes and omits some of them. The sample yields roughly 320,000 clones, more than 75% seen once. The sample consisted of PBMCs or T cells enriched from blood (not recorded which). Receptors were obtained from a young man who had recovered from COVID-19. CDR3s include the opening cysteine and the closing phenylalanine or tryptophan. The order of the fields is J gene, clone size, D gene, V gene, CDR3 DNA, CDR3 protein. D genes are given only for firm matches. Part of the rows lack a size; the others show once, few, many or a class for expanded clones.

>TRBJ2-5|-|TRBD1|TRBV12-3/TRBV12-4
TGTGCCAGCCGACCGGGACAGGGAAAGACCCAGTACTTC
CASRPGQGKTQYF
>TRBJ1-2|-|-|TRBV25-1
TGTGCCAGCAGTGAATTTGAGGGTCCCACGAGGGATGGCTACACCTTC
CASSEFEGPTRDGYTF
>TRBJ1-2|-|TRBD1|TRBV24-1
TGTGCCACCAGTGAGGGGGCAGGGGGAAACTATGGCTACACCTTC
CATSEGAGGNYGYTF
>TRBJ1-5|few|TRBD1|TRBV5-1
TGCGCCAGCAGCTTCGGGACAGAGAATCAGCCCCAGCATTTT
CASSFGTENQPQHF
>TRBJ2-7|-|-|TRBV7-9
TGTGCCAGCAGCTTAGTCCTAGCCGGATTATACGAGCAGTACTTC
CASSLVLAGLYEQYF
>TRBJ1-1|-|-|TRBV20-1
TGCAGGGCGGTGAGGGACACTGAAGCTTTCTTT
CRAVRDTEAFF
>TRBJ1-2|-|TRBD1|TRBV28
TGTGCCAGCAGTTATGGACAGGGGGCATATGGCTACACCTTC
CASSYGQGAYGYTF
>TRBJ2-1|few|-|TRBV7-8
TGTGCCAGCAGCCCCCTAGGGGGGGATGAGCAGTTCTTC
CASSPLGGDEQFF
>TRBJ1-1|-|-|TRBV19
TGTGCCAGTTCCAGTGACAGCATGAACACTGAAGCTTTCTTT
CASSSDSMNTEAFF
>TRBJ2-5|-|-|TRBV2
TGTGCCAGCATTGAAGACAGGGAGACCCAGTACTTC
CASIEDRETQYF
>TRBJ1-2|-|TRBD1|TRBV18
TGTGCCAGCTCACCATCGGGACAGGGGGGGTACTATGGCTACACCTTC
CASSPSGQGGYYGYTF
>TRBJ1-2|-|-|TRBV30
TGTGCCTGGAGTACAGGGCACAGCTACACCTTC
CAWSTGHSYTF
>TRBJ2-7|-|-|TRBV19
TGTGCCAGTAGTATAGGGGGACGGACTACGGGGAAGCAGTACTTC
CASSIGGRTTGKQYF
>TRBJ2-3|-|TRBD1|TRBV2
TGTGCCAGCAGTGTGGACAGGCAGCTCACAGATACGCAGTATTTT
CASSVDRQLTDTQYF
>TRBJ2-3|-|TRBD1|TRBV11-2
TGTGCCAGCAGCTTAACAGGGGGCTATACAGATACGCAGTATTTT
CASSLTGGYTDTQYF
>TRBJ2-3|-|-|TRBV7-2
TGTGCCAGCAGCTATACCGGGACTGGCACAGATACGCAGTATTTT
CASSYTGTGTDTQYF
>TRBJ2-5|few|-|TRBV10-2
TGCGCCAGCAGTGAACGGTCCCTAATTCAAGAGACCCAGTACTTC
CASSERSLIQETQYF
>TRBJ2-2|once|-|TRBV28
TGTGCCAGCAGTTTATACAGTAGTGGCGGGGAGCTGTTTTTT
CASSLYSSGGELFF
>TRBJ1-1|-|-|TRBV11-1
TGTGCCACCGGGGGTGTTGGCTTTATGAACACTGAAGCTTTCTTT
CATGGVGFMNTEAFF
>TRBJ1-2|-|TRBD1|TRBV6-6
TGTGCCAGCAGTCTCCTTCGGGGACAGGGGGCAAATCGGTATGGCTACACCTTC
CASSLLRGQGANRYGYTF
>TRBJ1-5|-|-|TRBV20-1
TGCAGTGCTAGTGACAGGATAACTTATAGCAATCAGCCCCAGCATTTT
CSASDRITYSNQPQHF
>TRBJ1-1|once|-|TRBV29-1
TGCAGCGTTTCAGGAACAGGGTTGAGCACTGAAGCTTTCTTT
CSVSGTGLSTEAFF
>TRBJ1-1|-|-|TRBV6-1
TGTGCCAGCAGTGAAGAGGACAGATTGAACACTGAAGCTTTCTTT
CASSEEDRLNTEAFF
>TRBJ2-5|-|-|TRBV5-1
TGCGCCAGCACCCCGACAGGCGGTGGGACCCAGTACTTC
CASTPTGGGTQYF
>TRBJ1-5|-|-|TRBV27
TGTGCCAGCAGTTTCAGGGCGGTGGAAGGGGTTCTCAATCAGCCCCAGCATTTT
CASSFRAVEGVLNQPQHF
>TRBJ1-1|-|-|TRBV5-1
TGCGCCAGCAGCTCACAGGCCGACACTGAAGCTTTCTTT
CASSSQADTEAFF
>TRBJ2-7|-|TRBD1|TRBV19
TGTGCCAGTAGCCAGCTTATGGGACAGGGCTACGAGCAGTACTTC
CASSQLMGQGYEQYF
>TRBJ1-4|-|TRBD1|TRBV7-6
TGTGCCAGCAGCTTTTCGGCCCTTCAGGGGGCAGGCGTTAGTAATGAAAAACTGTTTTTT
CASSFSALQGAGVSNEKLFF
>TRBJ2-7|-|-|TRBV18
TGTGCCAGCTCACCAGGGGAGGCCTACGAGCAGTACTTC
CASSPGEAYEQYF
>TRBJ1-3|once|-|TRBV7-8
TGTGCCAGCAGCAGACGCGGGGGCTCTGGAAACACCATATATTTT
CASSRRGGSGNTIYF
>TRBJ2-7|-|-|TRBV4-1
TGCGCCAGCAGCCAAGGAGTCCCATCCTACGAGCAGTACTTC
CASSQGVPSYEQYF
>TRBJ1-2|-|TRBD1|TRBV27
TGTGCCAGCAGTCCCCGGGGCCAGGGGGTGAGTGGCTACACCTTC
CASSPRGQGVSGYTF
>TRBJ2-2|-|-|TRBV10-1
TGCGCCAGCAGTGAGGGGGGCCCGGACGGGGAGCTGTTTTTT
CASSEGGPDGELFF
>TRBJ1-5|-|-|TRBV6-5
TGTGCCAGCAGGGCCGGGGTGTATAGCAATCAGCCCCAGCATTTT
CASRAGVYSNQPQHF
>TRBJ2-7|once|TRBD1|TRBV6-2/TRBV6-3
TGTGCCAGCAGTAATAGGGGGCCCGCCGTTTACGAGCAGTACTTC
CASSNRGPAVYEQYF
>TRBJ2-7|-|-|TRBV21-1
TGTGCCAGCAGCAAATCCGGGACTAGCGGGTCCTCACCCTCCTACGAGCAGTACTTC
CASSKSGTSGSSPSYEQYF
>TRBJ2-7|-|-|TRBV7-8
TGTGCCAGCAGCTTATCGCCTATGGCCTACGAGCAGTACTTC
CASSLSPMAYEQYF